These 30 T cell receptor beta chains were sequenced from one sample in a study of tumor-infiltrating lymphocytes in primary liver carcinoma. Blood RNA was derived from unsorted whole blood, and germline DNA was extracted too. From approximately 490 ng total RNA, TCR beta cDNA was generated with a primer in the constant region. For TCR beta, libraries were produced by three nested multiplex PCR rounds using slightly modified ARM-PCR. With TRBV1-TRBV30 forward primers and a C-beta reverse primer, the first two PCR rounds were run for about 10 cycles each. MiXCR, run by TCRdb on the multiplex PCR reads, gives a single entry per CDR3 protein. The table shows about 210,000 distinct CDR3 sequences, with less than 65% occurring only once. Material: peripheral blood. These receptor sequences come from a woman aged 55-75 years with primary liver carcinoma and hepatitis B virus infection.

With regard to this clonotype: Here the CDR3 omits its conserved ending phenylalanine or tryptophan, so a read error is the likely source. This chain connects TRBV6-5 to TRBJ2-2, with 10 bases fitting TRBD1. The CDR3 covers 17 residues. The V gene end was trimmed by 4 bases and the J gene end by 3 bases; junction bases not matched to a gene: 8. CDR1 is MNHEY and CDR2 is SVGAGI in the germline V gene. CDR3 loop: CASSWTGQGYDTGELFS. In DNA, the CDR3 is TGTGCCAGCAGTTGGACGGGACAGGGGTACGACACCGGGGAGCTGTTTTCT.

This clonotype was counted only a few times. The chain couples TRBV7-8 to TRBJ2-3; D is unclear. V was trimmed by 1 base and J by 8 bases, leaving 16 bases between them. The CDR3 has 15 residues. Germline CDR1 reads SGHVS; CDR2 reads FQNEAQ. CDR3 amino acids: CASSLVGRWSGTQYF. The CDR3 region has the DNA TGTGCCAGCAGCTTAGTAGGAAGGTGGTCTGGTACGCAGTATTTT. Combining the CDR3 with reference TRBV7-8 and TRBJ2-3 gives the whole variable domain GAGVSQSPRYKVAKRGQDVALRCDPISGHVSLFWYQQALGQGPEFLTYFQNEAQLDKSGLPSDRFFAERPEGSVSTLKIQRTQQEDSAVYLCASSLVGRWSGTQYFGPGTRLTVL.

The genes are TRBV12-3 or TRBV12-4 and TRBJ2-2; 7 bases map to TRBD1. The CDR3 is 14 residues long. V trimming: 4 bases; J trimming: 5 bases; junction bases outside the gene matches: 4. Written as DNA, the CDR3 is TGTGCCAGCAGTTCAACACAGGGGACCGGGGAGCTGTTTTTT. This gives the protein CASSSTQGTGELFF.

Remarks on this clonotype: Since a much larger clone is just one base distant, this may be a read error. This chain joins TRBV12-3 or TRBV12-4 and TRBJ2-1, with 8 nucleotides matching TRBD2. The CDR3 is 18 amino acids. V gave up 3 bases and J gave up 0 bases; unmatched junction bases: 10. The CDR3: CASSFWTSRFSSYNEQFF. The CDR3 nucleotides read TGTGCCAGCAGTTTTTGGACTAGCAGGTTTAGCTCCTACAATGAGCAGTTCTTC.

This chain links TRBV19 with TRBJ1-5; D remains ambiguous. Germline V gene sequence: CDR1 LNHDA, CDR2 SQIVND (reference sequence). Between the trimmed V and J ends, which lost 2 bases and 7 bases, there was a span of 15 bases. CDR3 length: 15 amino acids. The CDR3 bases are TGTGCCAGTAGTATATCTCCCCTCACGGGGCAGCCCCAGCATTTT. Translating it yields CASSISPLTGQPQHF.

Only a few counts were recorded for this clonotype. The genes are TRBV7-9 and TRBJ2-1, with 12 nucleotides matching TRBD2. The CDR3 spans 16 residues. The trim removed 6 bases at V and 7 bases at J, leaving 10 bases unmatched. CDR1 is SEHNR, CDR2 FQNEAQ, per germline (reference sequence). CDR3 DNA: TGTGCCAGCAGACCCAGGCGACTAGCGGGAGTTAATGAGCAGTTCTTC. It codes for CASRPRRLAGVNEQFF.

CDR3 DNA: TGTGCCAGCAGCTCGTCCTTCTATGGGGATACGCAGTATTTT. Amino acid sequence: CASSSSFYGDTQYF. This sequence joins TRBV11-2 and TRBJ2-3, with D uncertain. The V end was cut by 4 bases, the J end by 6 bases, with 14 bases between. The CDR3 is 14 residues long. Germline V lookup: CDR1 SGHAT, CDR2 FQNNGV.

Ten or more counts support this clonotype. This CDR3 is CASSLLRIGGGTDTQYF. The CDR3 DNA is TGTGCCAGCAGCTTACTCCGAATCGGCGGGGGCACAGATACGCAGTATTTT. The genes are TRBV11-2 and TRBJ2-3, with a weak D call TRBD2 (6 bases). The CDR3 is 17 residues long. The germline V gene has CDR1 SGHAT and CDR2 FQNNGV. Trimming cost V 2 bases and J 1 base, with 16 bases left between them.

Details on this clonotype: Given a much more abundant clone one base away, this may be a read error. V usage is TRBV6-1 and J usage is TRBJ2-5; 7 nucleotides line up with TRBD2. CDR1 is MNHNS, CDR2 SASEGT, per germline. CDR3 size: 13 residues. V shed 4 bases, J shed 1 base, and the junction held 0 bases outside the gene matches. As DNA, the CDR3 is TGTGCCAGCAGTGCTAGCGGCCAAGAGACCCAGTACTTC. Translating gives CASSASGQETQYF.

The rearrangement joins TRBV28 to TRBJ2-7; no definite D call. V was clipped by 4 bases and J by 2 bases, with 21 bases between them. Germline V CDR1 and CDR2: MDHEN, SYDVKM. This CDR3 region has 17 residues. CDR3 in amino acids: CASSSGDIWVVTYEQYF. CDR3 coding DNA: TGTGCCAGCAGTTCCGGTGATATCTGGGTAGTGACCTACGAGCAGTACTTC.

As to this clonotype: An end of the junction differs from the germline gene, which may be a read error. The chain has TRBV6-5 and TRBJ2-3; D may be TRBD2 (7 bases). Looked up from germline, CDR1 is MNHEY and CDR2 is SVGAGI. This CDR3 contains 13 residues. Written as DNA, the CDR3 is TGTGTCAGCAGAGACGGGGGGCTTGATACGCAGTATTTT. Protein: CVSRDGGLDTQYF.

Comment on this clonotype: With a much larger clone just one base away, this may be a read error. The V gene is TRBV10-2, the J gene TRBJ1-1, with unresolved D. The CDR3 spans 13 residues. The germline V gene has CDR1 WSHSY and CDR2 SAAADI. Trimming took off 11 bases at V and 2 bases at J, with 15 bases between the two ends. The CDR3 sequence is CAGQDVRNTEAFF. As DNA, the CDR3 is TGCGCCGGTCAGGACGTAAGAAACACTGAAGCTTTCTTT.

This clonotype has ten or more counts. The chain couples TRBV6-6 to TRBJ2-3, with D perhaps matching TRBD1 or TRBD2 (5 bases each). This CDR3 is 14 amino acids long. Germline V CDR1 and CDR2: MNHNY, SVGAGI (reference sequence). Trimming took 4 bases from V and 0 from J, leaving 8 bases between them. CDR3 nucleotide sequence: TGTGCCAGCAGTTGGGACGGGAGCACAGATACGCAGTATTTT. Amino acid sequence: CASSWDGSTDTQYF.

This clonotype showed up many times. The chain has TRBV12-3 or TRBV12-4 and TRBJ1-1; TRBD1 might be the D (5 bases). The CDR3 is 13 residues long. Trimming left V 7 bases short and J 2 bases short, with 11 bases between. CDR3 coding DNA: TGTGCCAGCACCCTGGGGCCTAACACTGAAGCTTTCTTT. Translating gives CASTLGPNTEAFF.

This clonotype was observed a few times. The genes are TRBV11-2 and TRBJ2-5; D gene ambiguous. Between the trimmed V and J ends, which lost 9 bases and 11 bases, there was a span of 16 bases. Per germline, CDR1 SGHAT and CDR2 FQNNGV. The CDR3 runs 11 residues. The CDR3 loop is CARSALSTQYF. The CDR3 DNA sequence: TGTGCCAGGAGCGCCCTCTCGACGCAGTACTTC. Supplemented by reference TRBV11-2 and TRBJ2-5, the full variable domain reads EAGVAQSPRYKIIEKRQSVAFWCNPISGHATLYWYQQILGQGPKLLIQFQNNGVVDDSQLPKDRFSAERLKGVDSTLKIQPAKLEDSAVYLCARSALSTQYFGPGTRLLVL.

A word on this clonotype: A much larger clone differs from this one at a single base, so this may be a read error. The chain is built from TRBV6-5 and TRBJ2-3; perhaps TRBD1 as D (5 bases). V was pared by 0 bases and J by 4 bases, with 11 bases between. Germline CDR1 reads MNHEY; CDR2 reads SVGAGI. The CDR3 length is 15 residues. This CDR3 is CASSYSGQHADTQYF. The CDR3 DNA reads TGTGCCAGCAGTTACTCGGGGCAGCACGCAGATACGCAGTATTTT.

Concerning this clonotype: At one boundary the junction diverges from the germline segment, which might be a read error. This sequence joins TRBV12-3 or TRBV12-4 and TRBJ2-2, with 10 bases matching TRBD1. This CDR3 region has 16 residues. The CDR3, as DNA: TGTGCCAGCAATACCTGGACAGGGGGTAACACCGGGGAGCTGCTTTTT. This gives the protein CASNTWTGGNTGELLF.

As concerns this clonotype: Relative to the germline gene, one junction end is altered; a read error may explain this. The chain has TRBV5-1 and TRBJ2-3, with 12 bases fitting TRBD2. CDR3 length: 19 residues. Germline assignment: CDR1 SGHRS and CDR2 YFSETQ. The CDR3 bases are TGCGCCAGCAGCGGATGGACTAGCGGGACCTCCAAAGGCACAGATACGCAGTGTTTT. It encodes CASSGWTSGTSKGTDTQCF.

About this clonotype: A much larger clone differs by one base, so this may be a read error. V is TRBV5-5 and J is TRBJ2-7, with D unresolved. The V gene's germline CDR1 is SGHKS and CDR2 YYEKEE (reference sequence). V lost 0 bases and J 5 bases, leaving 15 bases between the germline ends. The CDR3 has 15 amino acids. The CDR3 DNA follows: TGTGCCAGCAGCTTGGCTTGGGCAGCCCTGGACGAGCAGTACTTC. Translation: CASSLAWAALDEQYF.

The chain combines TRBV24-1 with TRBJ1-2; D unresolved. Germline V gene lookup returns CDR1 KGHDR and CDR2 SFDVKD. The V and J ends lost 4 bases and 5 bases respectively, with 10 bases between them. This CDR3 is built from 13 residues. CDR3 DNA sequence: TGTGCCACCAGTGACCCCCGGCTATATGGCTACACCTTC. Its translation is CATSDPRLYGYTF.

As regards this clonotype: Since a much larger clone is just one base distant, this may be a read error. V usage is TRBV7-9 and J usage is TRBJ1-1; D gene uncertain. CDR1 and CDR2 (germline): SEHNR, FQNEAQ (reference sequence). V shed 4 bases and J shed 10 bases, with 16 bases lying between them. The CDR3 covers 13 residues. Here the CDR3 DNA reads TGTGCCAGCAGCTCATCGGTCACCTCGGCAGCTTTCTTT. It codes for CASSSSVTSAAFF. Variable domain in full (rest from reference TRBV7-9 and TRBJ1-1): DTGVSQNPRHKITKRGQNVTFRCDPISEHNRLYWYRQTLGQGPEFLTYFQNEAQLEKSRLLSDRFSAERPKGSFSTLEIQRTEQGDSAMYLCASSSSVTSAAFFGQGTRLTVV.

Worth noting for this clonotype: One end of the junction fails to match germline, which may point to a read error. The V and J genes are TRBV11-3 and TRBJ2-1; 9 positions agree with TRBD1. This CDR3 has 14 residues. CDR1 is SGHNT, CDR2 YENEEA, per germline. The CDR3 spells CTSSLQGAGNEQLF. CDR3 DNA sequence: TGTACCAGCAGCTTACAGGGGGCTGGCAATGAGCAGCTCTTC.

Regarding this clonotype: A read error may account for a junction end that differs from germline. The rearrangement links TRBV5-6 to TRBJ2-7, with D tentatively TRBD2 (5 bases). The germline V gene encodes CDR1 SGHDT and CDR2 YYEEEE. The CDR3 consists of 13 residues. The CDR3 sequence is CTSSSSGRHEQYF. For the CDR3, the DNA is TGTACCAGCAGCTCCAGCGGTAGACACGAGCAGTACTTC.

Remarks on this clonotype: One end of the junction is discordant with germline, which a read error may explain. V and J are TRBV5-1 and TRBJ2-1, with 14 bases matching TRBD2. Germline V gives CDR1 SGHRS, CDR2 YFSETQ. This CDR3 region has 17 residues. DNA for the CDR3: TGCACCAGCAGCTCTCCTTCCGGGACTAGCGGGAGTAGTGAGCAGTTCTTC. It yields the protein CTSSSPSGTSGSSEQFF.

Only a few counts were recorded for this clonotype. A clone one base away is much larger, so this may be a read error. The chain joins TRBV12-3 or TRBV12-4 to TRBJ1-5; D is unresolved. The CDR3 consists of 13 residues. This CDR3 reads CTSTLRGNQPQHF. In DNA form, the CDR3 reads TGTACCAGCACATTGAGAGGCAATCAGCCCCAGCATTTT.

Concerning this clonotype: Compared with germline, one end of the junction differs, possibly owing to a read error. J is TRBJ1-1 and V is TRBV18; 7 bases map to TRBD1. The CDR3 spans 15 residues. In germline, CDR1 is KGHSH, CDR2 LQKENI. The CDR3 sequence is CASPPLGGGDGEAFF. In DNA form, the CDR3 reads TGTGCCAGCCCACCATTAGGAGGGGGCGATGGTGAAGCTTTCTTT.

Ten or more counts support this clonotype. The V gene is TRBV30, the J gene TRBJ1-1; D unresolved. Trimming stripped 3 bases from V and 2 bases from J, with 13 bases between. Germline-derived CDR1 and CDR2 are GTSNPN and SVGIG (reference sequence). This CDR3 spans 14 amino acids. The CDR3 sequence: CAWRTGYSNTEAFF. The CDR3 DNA reads as TGTGCCTGGAGGACCGGTTACAGCAACACTGAAGCTTTCTTT.

Only a few counts were recorded for this clonotype. The chain recombines TRBV5-1 with TRBJ1-4; possible D gene TRBD1, 5 bases. Germline CDR1 is SGHRS and CDR2 is YFSETQ. The CDR3 sequence is 15 residues long. Between the trimmed V and J ends, which lost 1 base and 4 bases, there was a span of 11 bases. CDR3 loop: CASSLQGSDNEKLFF. The CDR3 DNA is TGCGCCAGCAGCTTGCAGGGATCAGATAATGAAAAACTGTTTTTT.

This clonotype has ten or more counts. The V call is TRBV7-9, the J call TRBJ1-2; D might be TRBD1 (6 bases). CDR1 and CDR2 from the germline V gene are SEHNR and FQNEAQ (reference sequence). V lost 1 base and J lost 7, with 13 bases in between. The CDR3 is 14 amino acids. The CDR3 sequence: CASSLGWDISGYTF. CDR3 in DNA: TGTGCCAGCAGCTTAGGGTGGGACATATCTGGCTACACCTTC.

This clonotype was counted at least ten times. The J gene is TRBJ2-3, the V gene TRBV13; the match to TRBD1 covers 8 bases. V shed 5 bases, J shed 7 bases, and the junction held 5 bases outside the gene matches. Germline lookup yields CDR1 PRHDT and CDR2 FYEKMQ (reference sequence). CDR3 length: 13 amino acids. The CDR3 is CASSRQGTNTQYF. The CDR3 DNA is TGTGCCAGCAGCCGACAGGGGACGAATACGCAGTATTTT.